Given below is one T cell receptor beta chain in context. The antigen is unknown. The CDR3 length is 19 residues. Germline V gene sequence: CDR1 SGHAT, CDR2 FQNNGV. Trimming removed 4 bases at V and 3 bases at J, with 28 bases between. The data were taken from a study of shared clonotypes between healthy human individuals. General study findings and limits: On the whole, naive subsets had larger estimated richness than memory subsets had.

This table comes from immunoSEQ multiplex PCR, and its TCRdb copy is limited to in-frame clones, with some not included. The profile shows about 1.1 million clones, 77% of them singletons. Donors comprised healthy HIV-negative adults lacking recent acute infections or vaccinations. The receptor's source is a man between 18 and 29 years old in good health. Some clones in this sample may be carry-over from other donors' samples. Sequencing was performed on memory CD4+ T cells from PBMCs. Subset described: CD45RA-negative fraction. V and J are TRBV11-2 and TRBJ2-7; no firm D call. The DNA of the CDR3 is TGTGCCAGCAGCTCGGCCCCTCCCCGGGTTTGGTCGACCTTCTACGAGCAGTACTTC. This translates into CASSSAPPRVWSTFYEQYF.